This TCR beta chain came from a study of blood T cells in healthy people across ages. Points from the study as a whole: Observed TCR beta diversity per million T cells went down as age went up. This fall followed a roughly linear course with age.

The individuals who served as donors were healthy Caucasians living in Russia, aged roughly 6 to 90. Drawn from each donor were approximately 9.5 milliliters of peripheral blood. CDR3 length: 14 amino acids. V lost 0 bases and J lost 0, with 6 bases in between. Germline V gene sequence: CDR1 ENHRY, CDR2 SYGVKD. In the case of this clonotype: Its antigen is not identified.

The authors ran a second PCR of about 7 to 12 cycles using a sample-barcoded 5' primer and a J-beta primer mix. Every single cDNA molecule received a tag from a template-switch adaptor with 12 random nucleotides. A single record per CDR3 protein comes from TCRdb applying MiXCR to the 5' RACE reads. The sample contains some 1.5 million distinct CDR3 sequences, roughly 27% of which appear only once. Source material: blood. The rearrangement joins TRBV10-3 to TRBJ2-7; no definite D call. The source is a woman aged 25 to 39 in good health. The CDR3 sequence is CAISESSSSYEQYF. Here the CDR3 DNA reads TGTGCCATCAGTGAGTCTAGTAGCTCCTACGAGCAGTACTTC.